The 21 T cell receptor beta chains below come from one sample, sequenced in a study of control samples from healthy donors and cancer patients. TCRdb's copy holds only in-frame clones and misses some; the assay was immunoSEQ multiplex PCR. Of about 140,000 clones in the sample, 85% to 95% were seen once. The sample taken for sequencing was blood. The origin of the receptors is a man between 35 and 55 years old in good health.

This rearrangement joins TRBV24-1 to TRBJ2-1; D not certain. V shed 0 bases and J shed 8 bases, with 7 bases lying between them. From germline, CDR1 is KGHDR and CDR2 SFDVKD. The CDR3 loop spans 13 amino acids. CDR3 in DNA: TGTGCCACCAGTGATTTGGGAGACCATGAGCAGTTCTTC. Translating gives CATSDLGDHEQFF.

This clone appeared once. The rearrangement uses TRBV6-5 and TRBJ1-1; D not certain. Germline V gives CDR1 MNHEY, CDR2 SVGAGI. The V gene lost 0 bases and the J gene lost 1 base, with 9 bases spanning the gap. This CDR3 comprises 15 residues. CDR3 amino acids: CASSYSGRSNTEAFF. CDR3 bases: TGTGCCAGCAGTTACTCCGGACGTTCGAACACTGAAGCTTTCTTT.

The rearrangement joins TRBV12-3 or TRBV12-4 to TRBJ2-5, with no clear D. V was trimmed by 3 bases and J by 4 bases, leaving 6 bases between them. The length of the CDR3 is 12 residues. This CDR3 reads CASSFMPETQYF. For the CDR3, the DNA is TGTGCCAGCAGTTTTATGCCAGAGACCCAGTACTTC.

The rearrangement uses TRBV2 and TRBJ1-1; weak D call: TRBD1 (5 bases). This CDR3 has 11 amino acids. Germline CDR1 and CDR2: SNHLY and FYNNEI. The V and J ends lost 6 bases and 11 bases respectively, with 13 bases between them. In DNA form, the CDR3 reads TGTGCCAGCAGAGTTGACAGTTGGGCTTTCTTT. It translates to CASRVDSWAFF.

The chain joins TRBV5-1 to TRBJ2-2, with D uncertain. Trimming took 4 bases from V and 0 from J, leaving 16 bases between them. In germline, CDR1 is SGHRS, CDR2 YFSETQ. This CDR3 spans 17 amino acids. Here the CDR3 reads CASSRGDGRTNTGELFF. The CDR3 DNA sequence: TGCGCCAGCAGCCGTGGGGATGGACGAACGAACACCGGGGAGCTGTTTTTT.

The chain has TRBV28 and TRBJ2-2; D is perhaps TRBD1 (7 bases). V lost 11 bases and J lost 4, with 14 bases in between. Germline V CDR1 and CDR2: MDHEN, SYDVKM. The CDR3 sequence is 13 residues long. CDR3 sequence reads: CALQGRPTGELFF. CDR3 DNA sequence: TGTGCCTTACAGGGGAGGCCCACCGGGGAGCTGTTTTTT.

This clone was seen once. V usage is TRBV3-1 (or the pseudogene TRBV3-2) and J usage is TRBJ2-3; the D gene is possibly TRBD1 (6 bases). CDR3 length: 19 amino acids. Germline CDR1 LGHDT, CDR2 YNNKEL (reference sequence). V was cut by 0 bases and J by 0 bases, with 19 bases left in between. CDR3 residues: CASSQDRGGDRESTDTQYF. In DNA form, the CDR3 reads TGTGCCAGCAGCCAAGATCGAGGGGGAGACCGAGAAAGCACAGATACGCAGTATTTT.

The CDR3 loop reads CASSGIKGSQVPQHF. CDR3 DNA sequence: TGTGCCAGCAGTGGGATCAAAGGGTCTCAGGTCCCCCAGCATTTT. The V gene is TRBV25-1, the J gene TRBJ1-5; unclear D gene. V lost 4 bases and J 10 bases, leaving 20 bases between the germline ends. Germline V CDR1 and CDR2: MGHDK, SYGVNS. This CDR3 spans 15 amino acids.

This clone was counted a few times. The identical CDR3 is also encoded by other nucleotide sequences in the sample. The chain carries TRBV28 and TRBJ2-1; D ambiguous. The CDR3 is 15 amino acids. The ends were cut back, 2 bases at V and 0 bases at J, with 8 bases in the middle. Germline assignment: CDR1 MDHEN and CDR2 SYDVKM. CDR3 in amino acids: CASSLGSSSYNEQFF. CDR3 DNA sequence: TGTGCCAGCAGTTTAGGCTCAAGCTCCTACAATGAGCAGTTCTTC.

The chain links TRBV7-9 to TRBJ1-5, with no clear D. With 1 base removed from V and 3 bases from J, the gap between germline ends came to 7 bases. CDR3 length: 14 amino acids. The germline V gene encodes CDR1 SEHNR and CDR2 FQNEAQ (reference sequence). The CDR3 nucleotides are TGTGCCAGCAGCTTAGGTACGCTCAATCAGCCCCAGCATTTT. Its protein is CASSLGTLNQPQHF. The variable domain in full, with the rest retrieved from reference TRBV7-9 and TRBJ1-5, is DTGVSQNPRHKITKRGQNVTFRCDPISEHNRLYWYRQTLGQGPEFLTYFQNEAQLEKSRLLSDRFSAERPKGSFSTLEIQRTEQGDSAMYLCASSLGTLNQPQHFGDGTRLSIL.

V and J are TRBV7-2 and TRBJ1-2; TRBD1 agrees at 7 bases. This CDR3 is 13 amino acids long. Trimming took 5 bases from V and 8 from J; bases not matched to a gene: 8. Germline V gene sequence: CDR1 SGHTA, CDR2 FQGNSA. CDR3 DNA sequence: TGTGCCAGCAGCGATAACAGGGGAATCGGCTACACCTTC. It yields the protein CASSDNRGIGYTF.

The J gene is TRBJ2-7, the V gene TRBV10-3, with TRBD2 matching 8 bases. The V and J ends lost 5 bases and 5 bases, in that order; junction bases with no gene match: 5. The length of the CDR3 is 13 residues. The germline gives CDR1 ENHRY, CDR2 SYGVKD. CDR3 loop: CAISPRAGDEQYF. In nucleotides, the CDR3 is TGTGCCATCAGTCCCCGAGCGGGGGACGAGCAGTACTTC.

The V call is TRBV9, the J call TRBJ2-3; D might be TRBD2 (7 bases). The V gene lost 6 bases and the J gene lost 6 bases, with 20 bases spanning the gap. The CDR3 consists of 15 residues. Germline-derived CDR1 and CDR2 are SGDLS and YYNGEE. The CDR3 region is CASTKEGGGLDTQYF. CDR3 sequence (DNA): TGTGCCAGCACCAAGGAGGGGGGGGGCCTGGATACGCAGTATTTT.

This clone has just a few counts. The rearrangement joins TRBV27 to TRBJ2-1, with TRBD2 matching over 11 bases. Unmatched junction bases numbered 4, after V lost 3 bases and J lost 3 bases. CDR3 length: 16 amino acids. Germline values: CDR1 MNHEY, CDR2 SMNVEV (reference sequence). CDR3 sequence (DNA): TGTGCCAGCAGTTTGTTAGCGGGAGGGAACTACAATGAGCAGTTCTTC. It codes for CASSLLAGGNYNEQFF.

The CDR3: CASRLSESAEQYF. The CDR3 DNA is TGCGCCAGCCGGCTGTCTGAGTCGGCCGAGCAGTACTTC. The genes are TRBV5-1 and TRBJ2-7, with D unresolved. This CDR3 is 13 amino acids long. Germline V lookup: CDR1 SGHRS, CDR2 YFSETQ. Trimming took off 7 bases at V and 6 bases at J, with 17 bases between the two ends.

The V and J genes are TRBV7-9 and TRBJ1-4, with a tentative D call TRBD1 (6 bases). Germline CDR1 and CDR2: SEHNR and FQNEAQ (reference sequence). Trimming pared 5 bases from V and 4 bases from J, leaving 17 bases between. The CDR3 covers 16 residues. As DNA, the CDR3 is TGTGCCAGCAGCATGATCGCGGGGGGCGTTAATGAAAAACTGTTTTTT. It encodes CASSMIAGGVNEKLFF.

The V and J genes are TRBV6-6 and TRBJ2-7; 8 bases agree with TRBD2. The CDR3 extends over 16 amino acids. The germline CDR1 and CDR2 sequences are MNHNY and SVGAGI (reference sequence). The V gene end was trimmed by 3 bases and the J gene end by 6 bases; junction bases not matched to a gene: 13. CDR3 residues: CASSYGGGGPALEQYF. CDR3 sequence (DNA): TGTGCCAGCAGTTATGGGGGCGGGGGGCCCGCCCTCGAGCAGTACTTC.

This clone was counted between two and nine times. The CDR3 coding sequence is TGTGCCAGCAGTGAAGGGCGTTATGAGCAGTACTTC. Protein sequence: CASSEGRYEQYF. The genes are TRBV27 and TRBJ2-7; D is unclear. CDR3 length: 12 residues. The V end lost 5 bases, the J end lost 7 bases, and 12 bases lay between the germline ends. Germline loops: CDR1 MNHEY, CDR2 SMNVEV (reference sequence).

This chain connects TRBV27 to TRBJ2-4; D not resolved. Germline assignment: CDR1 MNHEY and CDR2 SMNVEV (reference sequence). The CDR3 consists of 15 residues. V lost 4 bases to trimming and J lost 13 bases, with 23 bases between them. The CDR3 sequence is CASSYGSTPTNVQYF. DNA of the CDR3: TGTGCCAGCAGTTACGGCTCTACCCCAACTAACGTCCAGTACTTC.

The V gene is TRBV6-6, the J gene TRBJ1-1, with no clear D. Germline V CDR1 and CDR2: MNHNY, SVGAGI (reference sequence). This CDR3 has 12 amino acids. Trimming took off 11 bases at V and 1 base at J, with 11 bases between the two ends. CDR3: CAHAAKNTEAFF. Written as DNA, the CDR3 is TGTGCCCACGCTGCAAAGAACACTGAAGCTTTCTTT.

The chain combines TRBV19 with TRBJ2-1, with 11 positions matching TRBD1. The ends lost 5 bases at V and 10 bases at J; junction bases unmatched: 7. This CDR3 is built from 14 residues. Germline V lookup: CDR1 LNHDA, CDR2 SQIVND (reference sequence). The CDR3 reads CASSARTGGREQFF. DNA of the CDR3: TGTGCCAGTAGTGCTCGGACAGGGGGCCGGGAGCAGTTCTTC.